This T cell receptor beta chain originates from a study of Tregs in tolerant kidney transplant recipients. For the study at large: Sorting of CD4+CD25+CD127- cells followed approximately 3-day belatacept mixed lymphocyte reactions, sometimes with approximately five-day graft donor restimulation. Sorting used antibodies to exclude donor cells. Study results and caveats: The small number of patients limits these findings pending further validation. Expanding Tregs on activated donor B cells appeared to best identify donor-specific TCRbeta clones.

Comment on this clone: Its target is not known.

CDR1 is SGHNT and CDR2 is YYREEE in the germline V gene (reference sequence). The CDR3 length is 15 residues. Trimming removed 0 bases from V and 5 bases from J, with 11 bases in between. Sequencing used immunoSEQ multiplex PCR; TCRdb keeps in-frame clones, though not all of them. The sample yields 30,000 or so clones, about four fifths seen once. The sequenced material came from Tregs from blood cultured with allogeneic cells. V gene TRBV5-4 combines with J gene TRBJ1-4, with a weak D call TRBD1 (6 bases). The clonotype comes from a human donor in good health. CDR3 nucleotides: TGTGCCAGCAGCTTGGCAAACAGGGAGAATGAAAAACTGTTTTTT. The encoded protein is CASSLANRENEKLFF.